At least ten counts were recorded for the clone carrying this TCR beta chain. Tregs were sorted as CD4+CD25+CD127-/low cells. Per germline, CDR1 DFQATT and CDR2 SNEGSKA (reference sequence). V was clipped by 5 bases and J by 7 bases; unmatched bases: 11. There are 15 residues in the CDR3. TCRdb used MiXCR to reprocess the 5' RACE reads, holding one entry per CDR3 protein. Here the sample spans approximately 58,000 distinct CDR3 sequences, roughly 25% being singletons. The sequencing input was tumor-infiltrating Tregs sorted from the breast tumor. The chain links TRBV20-1 to TRBJ1-5; 10 bases are shared with TRBD1. The TCR sequence derives from a female donor with breast cancer. The DNA of the CDR3 is TGCAGTGCTGGAAGGACAGGGGGTCTCGTGCAGCCCCAGCATTTT. It is translated as CSAGRTGGLVQPQHF.